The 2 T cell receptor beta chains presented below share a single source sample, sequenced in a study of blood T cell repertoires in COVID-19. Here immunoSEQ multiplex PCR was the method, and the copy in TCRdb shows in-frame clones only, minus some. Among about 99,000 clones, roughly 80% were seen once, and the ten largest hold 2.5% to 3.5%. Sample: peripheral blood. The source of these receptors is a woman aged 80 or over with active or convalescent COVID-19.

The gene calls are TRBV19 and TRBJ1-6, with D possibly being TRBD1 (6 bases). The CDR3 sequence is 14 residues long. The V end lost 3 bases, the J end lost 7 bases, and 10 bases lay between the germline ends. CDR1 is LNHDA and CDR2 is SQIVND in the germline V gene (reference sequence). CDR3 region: CASSIGQQNSPLHF. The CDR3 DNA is TGTGCCAGTAGTATTGGACAGCAAAATTCACCCCTCCACTTT.

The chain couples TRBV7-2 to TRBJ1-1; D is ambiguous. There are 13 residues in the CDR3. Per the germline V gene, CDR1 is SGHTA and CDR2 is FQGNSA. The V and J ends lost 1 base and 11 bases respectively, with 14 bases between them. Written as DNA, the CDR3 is TGTGCCAGCAGCTTAGGCCCTGGCCGGGAGGCTTTCTTT. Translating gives CASSLGPGREAFF.